This T cell receptor beta chain was identified during a study of cytomegalovirus exposure and HLA in healthy donors. Amplification used 60 Vbeta primers and 13 Jbeta primers. TCRdb keeps only in-frame clones here, not all; method: immunoSEQ multiplex PCR. Of roughly 100,000 clones in the sample, around 73% are singletons; the top ten hold less than 0.95%. V lost 0 bases to trimming and J lost 2 bases; unmatched junction nucleotides: 4. CDR1 is GTSNPN, CDR2 SVGIG, per germline (reference sequence). The CDR3 contains 14 residues. Sequencing input: PBMCs. The chain links TRBV30 to TRBJ2-7, with 7 positions matching TRBD1. This receptor was identified in a woman aged 55-69 years in good health and CMV-seronegative. As DNA, the CDR3 is TGTGCCTGGAGTGTAGGGGGCACAGCCTACGAGCAGTACTTC. Translation: CAWSVGGTAYEQYF.